The sequence of this T cell receptor (beta chain) was determined in a study of blood T cell repertoires in COVID-19. Overall study: COVID-19 samples from acute and convalescent phases originated in the United States, Italy and Spain. From T cells, B-cell-depleted T cells, or PBMCs came the material, which was cDNA or gDNA.

Germline trimming cut 4 bases from V and 10 bases from J; bases unmatched to any gene: 10. The CDR3 runs to 16 residues. Germline V CDR1 and CDR2: SGHTS, YDEGEE. In this sample, this clone turned up a few times. In the original processing: Researchers report that nucleated cell counts were estimated from reference gene primer amplification. Profiled with immunoSEQ multiplex PCR; TCRdb holds only in-frame clones, not every one. V, J and clone size reflect that table, while D and trimming were determined from the DNA. Of approximately 240,000 clones listed, approximately 86% were seen once; the top ten hold nearly 5%.

This clonotype was sampled from a woman older than 75 with active or convalescent COVID-19. The rearrangement links TRBV5-8 to TRBJ2-1, with TRBD2 matching 14 bases. Sequenced sample: peripheral blood. CDR3 sequence reads: CASSKPGLAGVYEQFF. In DNA, the CDR3 is TGTGCCAGCAGCAAACCGGGACTAGCGGGAGTTTACGAGCAGTTCTTC.